The subject of this entry is one TCR beta chain. This sample is part of a study of blood T cell repertoires in COVID-19. Study summary: The samples span acute and convalescent COVID-19 from the United States, Italy and Spain.

This CDR3 region has 18 residues. The germline gives CDR1 SGHNT, CDR2 YYREEE (reference sequence). Trimming cost V 4 bases and J 0 bases; bases outside gene matches: 10. The protocol was immunoSEQ multiplex PCR, while the TCRdb copy is restricted to in-frame clones and leaves out a portion. Of 250,000 to 300,000 clones detected, 88% appear once; the ten largest clones hold 1%. The J gene is TRBJ1-4, the V gene TRBV5-4, with TRBD1 matching over 9 bases. This clonotype originated in a woman under 40 who had recovered from COVID-19. The sequenced sample was PBMCs or T cells enriched from blood (not recorded which). The CDR3 region has the DNA TGTGCCAGCAGCACCGGGACAGGGCTAACTGCAACTAATGAAAAACTGTTTTTT. This encodes CASSTGTGLTATNEKLFF.